This T cell receptor beta chain came from a study of cytomegalovirus exposure and HLA in healthy donors. Germline V gene data show CDR1 as MGHRA and CDR2 as YSYEKL. Trimming removed 4 bases from V and 5 bases from J, with 15 bases in between. The CDR3 consists of 15 residues. 60 Vbeta and 13 Jbeta primers were used in PCR. Assay used: immunoSEQ multiplex PCR; TCRdb lists only in-frame clones, some missing. The sample lists around 130,000 clones, 80% seen once, with 1% in the top ten. About this clone: Its antigen is not known.

Study outcomes and limitations: Sequences of the TCR beta chain were said to predict the HLA-A and HLA-B alleles of most subjects accurately. Some V segments, including TRBV6-2 and TRBV6-3, were excluded as indistinguishable.

Sample: PBMCs. This chain connects TRBV4-1 to TRBJ1-5; D uncertain. This receptor was obtained from a man aged 40-55 years in good health and CMV-seronegative. CDR3 nucleotide sequence: TGCGCCAGCAGCCGGCCCGACATCATGGATCAGCCCCAGCATTTT. As protein: CASSRPDIMDQPQHF.